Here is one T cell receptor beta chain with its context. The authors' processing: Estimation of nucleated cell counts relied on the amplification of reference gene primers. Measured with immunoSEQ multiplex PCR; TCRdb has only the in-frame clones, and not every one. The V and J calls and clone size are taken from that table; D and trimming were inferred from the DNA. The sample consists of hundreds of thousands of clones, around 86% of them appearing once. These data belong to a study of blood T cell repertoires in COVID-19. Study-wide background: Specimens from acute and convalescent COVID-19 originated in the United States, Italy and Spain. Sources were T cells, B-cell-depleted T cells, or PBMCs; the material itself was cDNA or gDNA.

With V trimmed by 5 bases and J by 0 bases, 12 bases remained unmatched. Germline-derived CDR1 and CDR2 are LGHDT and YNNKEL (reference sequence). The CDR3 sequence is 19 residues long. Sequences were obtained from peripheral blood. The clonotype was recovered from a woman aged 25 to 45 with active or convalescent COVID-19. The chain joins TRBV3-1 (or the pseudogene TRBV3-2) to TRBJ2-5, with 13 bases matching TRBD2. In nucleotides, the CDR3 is TGTGCCAGCAGCAGTAGACTAGCGGGGGGACGATCGTACCAAGAGACCCAGTACTTC. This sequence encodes CASSSRLAGGRSYQETQYF.